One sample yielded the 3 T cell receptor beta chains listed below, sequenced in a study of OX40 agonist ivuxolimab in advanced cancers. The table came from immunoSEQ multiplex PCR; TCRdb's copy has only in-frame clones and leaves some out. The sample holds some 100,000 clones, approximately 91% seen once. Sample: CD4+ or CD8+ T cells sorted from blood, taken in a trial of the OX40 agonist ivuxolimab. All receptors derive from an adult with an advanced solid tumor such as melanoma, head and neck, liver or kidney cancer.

The CDR3 sequence: CAWTPEVRGNQPQHF. Written as DNA, the CDR3 is TGTGCCTGGACCCCCGAGGTTAGGGGCAATCAGCCCCAGCATTTT. V and J are TRBV30 and TRBJ1-5, with D unclear. The length of the CDR3 is 15 residues. Germline V lookup: CDR1 GTSNPN, CDR2 SVGIG (reference sequence). Trimming took off 4 bases at V and 2 bases at J, with 15 bases between the two ends.

In DNA, the CDR3 is TGTGCCAGCAGCTTGGGGCGGACTAGCGGGATGAACAATGAGCAGTTCTTC. Translated, it gives CASSLGRTSGMNNEQFF. V usage is TRBV5-4 and J usage is TRBJ2-1, with 12 bases matching TRBD2. Trimming took 0 bases from V and 5 from J; bases not matched to a gene: 6. This CDR3 contains 17 residues. The germline CDR1 and CDR2 sequences are SGHNT and YYREEE (reference sequence).

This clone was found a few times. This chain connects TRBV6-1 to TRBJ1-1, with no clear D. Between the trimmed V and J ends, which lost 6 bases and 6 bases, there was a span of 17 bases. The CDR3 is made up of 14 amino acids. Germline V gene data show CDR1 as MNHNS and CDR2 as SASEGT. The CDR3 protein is CASSPSSDRSEAFF. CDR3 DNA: TGTGCCAGCAGCCCCTCTTCGGACCGTTCTGAAGCTTTCTTT.